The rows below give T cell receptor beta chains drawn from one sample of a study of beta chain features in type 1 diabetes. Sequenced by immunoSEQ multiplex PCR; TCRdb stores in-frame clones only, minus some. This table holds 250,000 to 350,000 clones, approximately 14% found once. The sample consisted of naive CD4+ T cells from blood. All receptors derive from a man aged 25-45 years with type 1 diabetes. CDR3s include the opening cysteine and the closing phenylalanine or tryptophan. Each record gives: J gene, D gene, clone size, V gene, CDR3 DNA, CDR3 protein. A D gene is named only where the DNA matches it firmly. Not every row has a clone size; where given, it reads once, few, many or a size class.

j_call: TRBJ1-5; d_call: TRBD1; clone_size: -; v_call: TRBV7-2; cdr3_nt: TGTGCCAGCAGCGACAGGGTGCGGGGCAATCAGCCCCAGCATTTT; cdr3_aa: CASSDRVRGNQPQHF
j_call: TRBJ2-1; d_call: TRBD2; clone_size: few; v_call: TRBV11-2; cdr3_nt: TGTGCCAGCAGCTTAGGCCTAGCGGGAGTAAATGAGCAGTTCTTC; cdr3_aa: CASSLGLAGVNEQFF
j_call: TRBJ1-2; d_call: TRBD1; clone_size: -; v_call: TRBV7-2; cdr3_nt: TGTGCCAGCAGCCTTGGGACAGCTAACTATGGCTACACCTTC; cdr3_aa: CASSLGTANYGYTF
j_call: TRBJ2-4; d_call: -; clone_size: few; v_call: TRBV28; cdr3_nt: TGTGCCAGCGTCGGGGAGACCAAAAACATTCAGTACTTC; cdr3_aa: CASVGETKNIQYF
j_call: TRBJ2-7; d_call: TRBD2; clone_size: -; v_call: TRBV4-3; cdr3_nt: TGCGCCAGCAGCCAAGGGCTGGCTAGCGGGAGACCCGAGCAGTACTTC; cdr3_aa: CASSQGLASGRPEQYF
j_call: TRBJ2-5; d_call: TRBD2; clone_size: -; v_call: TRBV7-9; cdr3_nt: TGTGCCAGCAGTCCCCGCCTGGCGGGAGAAGAGGCCCAGTACTTC; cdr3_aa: CASSPRLAGEEAQYF
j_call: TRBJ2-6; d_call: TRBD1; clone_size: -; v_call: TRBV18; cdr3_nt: TGTGCCAGCTCACCAACAGGGGTTTCTGGGGCCAACGTCCTGACTTTC; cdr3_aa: CASSPTGVSGANVLTF
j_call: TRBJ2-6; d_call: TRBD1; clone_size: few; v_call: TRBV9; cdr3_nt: TGTGCCAGCAGCTTGACAGGGGCTGGGGCCAACGTCCTGACTTTC; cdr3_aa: CASSLTGAGANVLTF
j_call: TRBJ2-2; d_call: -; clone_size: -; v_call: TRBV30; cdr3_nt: TGTGCCTGGAGTGGGCCCATGACCGGGGAGCTGTTTTTT; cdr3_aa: CAWSGPMTGELFF
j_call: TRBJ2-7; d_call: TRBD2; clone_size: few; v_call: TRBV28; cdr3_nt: TGTGCCAGCAGCTCCTCAGGACTAGCGGGAAACGAGCAGTACTTC; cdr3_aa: CASSSSGLAGNEQYF
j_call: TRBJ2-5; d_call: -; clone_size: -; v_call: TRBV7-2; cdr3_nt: TGTGCCAGCAGCTTACAGGTGGAGACCCAGTACTTC; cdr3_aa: CASSLQVETQYF
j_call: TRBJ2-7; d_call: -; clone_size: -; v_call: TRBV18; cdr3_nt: TGTGCCAGCTCACCTTCCGGGATCTCTAGGCCCCACGAGCAGTACTTC; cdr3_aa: CASSPSGISRPHEQYF
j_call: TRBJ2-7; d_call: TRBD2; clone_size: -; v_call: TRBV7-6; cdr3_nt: TGTGCCAGCAGCTTAGAACAGACTAGCGGGAGCGTAGACTCCTACGAGCAGTACTTC; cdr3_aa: CASSLEQTSGSVDSYEQYF
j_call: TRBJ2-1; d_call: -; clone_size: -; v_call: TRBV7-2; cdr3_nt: TGTGCCAGCAGCTTGACTAGTCTCAATGAGCAGTTCTTC; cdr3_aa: CASSLTSLNEQFF
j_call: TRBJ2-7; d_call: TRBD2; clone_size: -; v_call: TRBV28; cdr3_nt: TGTGCCAGCAGCACCCCGGGACTAGCGGGAGGGTTGGCCTACGAGCAGTACTTC; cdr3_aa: CASSTPGLAGGLAYEQYF
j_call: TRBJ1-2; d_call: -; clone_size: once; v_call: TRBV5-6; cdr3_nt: TGTGCCAGCAGCCCGAGAAGGGGGTATGGCTACACCTTC; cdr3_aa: CASSPRRGYGYTF
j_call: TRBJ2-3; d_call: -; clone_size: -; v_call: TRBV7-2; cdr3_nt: TGTGCCAGCAGCTTAGGGCCCCGCACAGATACGCAGTATTTT; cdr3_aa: CASSLGPRTDTQYF
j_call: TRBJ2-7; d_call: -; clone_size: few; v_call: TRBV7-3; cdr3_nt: TGTGCCAGCAGCTTAACCGGGACAAGCTACGAGCAGTACTTC; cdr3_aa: CASSLTGTSYEQYF
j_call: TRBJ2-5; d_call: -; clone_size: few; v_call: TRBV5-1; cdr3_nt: TGCGCCAGCAGCTCCCATCGGGACTCCAGAGAGACCCAGTACTTC; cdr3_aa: CASSSHRDSRETQYF
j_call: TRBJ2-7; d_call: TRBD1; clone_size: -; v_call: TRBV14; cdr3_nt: TGTGCCAGCAGCCGCCATGCGGGACAGGGTGAGGGCGAGCAGTACTTC; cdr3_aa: CASSRHAGQGEGEQYF
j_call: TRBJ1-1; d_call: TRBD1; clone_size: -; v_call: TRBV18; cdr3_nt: TGTGCCAGCTCACCACGACTCGGGACAGATGGGTACACTGAAGCTTTCTTT; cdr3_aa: CASSPRLGTDGYTEAFF
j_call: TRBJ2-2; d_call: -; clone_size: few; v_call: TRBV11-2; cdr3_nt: TGTGCCAGCAGCCCCGGGTCAGGGATTCTACTGGGGGAGCTGTTTTTT; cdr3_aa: CASSPGSGILLGELFF
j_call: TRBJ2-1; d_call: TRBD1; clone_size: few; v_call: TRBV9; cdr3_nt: TGTGCCAGCAGCGCCCGGGACAGGGTCTACAATGAGCAGTTCTTC; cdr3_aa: CASSARDRVYNEQFF
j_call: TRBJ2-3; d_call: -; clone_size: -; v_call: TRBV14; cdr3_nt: TGTGCCAGCAGCCAAGGATACGTCTTATCGGGTAGCGGAAGCACAGATACGCAGTATTTT; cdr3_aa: CASSQGYVLSGSGSTDTQYF
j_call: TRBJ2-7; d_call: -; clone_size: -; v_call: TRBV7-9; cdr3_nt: TGTGCCAGTAGGGGCGGGGTCTCCTACGAGCAGTACTTC; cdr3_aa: CASRGGVSYEQYF
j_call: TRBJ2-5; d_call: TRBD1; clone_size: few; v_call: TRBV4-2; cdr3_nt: TGTGCCAGCAGCCACATTTCGACAGGGTGGTCCGCCGAAGAGACCCAGTACTTC; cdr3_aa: CASSHISTGWSAEETQYF
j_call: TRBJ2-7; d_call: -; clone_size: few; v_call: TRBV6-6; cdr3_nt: TGTGCCAGCAGTTACTCGAGTGGGAGCTACGAGCAGTACTTC; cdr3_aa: CASSYSSGSYEQYF
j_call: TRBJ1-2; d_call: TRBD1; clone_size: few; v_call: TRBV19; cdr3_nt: TGTGCCAGTAGTATGGGACAGGGAGGAGGCTACACCTTC; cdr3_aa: CASSMGQGGGYTF